This T cell receptor beta chain was captured by sequencing in a study of cytomegalovirus exposure and HLA in healthy donors. PCR used 60 Vbeta primers and 13 Jbeta primers. Method: immunoSEQ multiplex PCR; TCRdb's copy keeps in-frame clones and lacks some. The sample holds 100,000 to 150,000 clones, roughly 80% seen once. The germline V gene encodes CDR1 GTSNPN and CDR2 SVGIG (reference sequence). The ends were cut back, 5 bases at V and 2 bases at J, with 16 bases in the middle. This CDR3 spans 15 amino acids. The clonotype originates from a woman aged 60-70 years in good health and CMV-seronegative. The chain combines TRBV30 with TRBJ2-1, with a weak D call TRBD2 (7 bases). Specimen: PBMCs. CDR3 bases: TGTGCCTGGGGGGGAGGGGGGGGGCCCTACAATGAGCAGTTCTTC. Its protein product is CAWGGGGGPYNEQFF. Complete variable domain (other parts from reference TRBV30 and TRBJ2-1): SQTIHQWPATLVQPVGSPLSLECTVEGTSNPNLYWYRQAAGRGLQLLFYSVGIGQISSEVPQNLSASRPQDRQFILSSKKLLLSDSGFYLCAWGGGGGPYNEQFFGPGTRLTVL.